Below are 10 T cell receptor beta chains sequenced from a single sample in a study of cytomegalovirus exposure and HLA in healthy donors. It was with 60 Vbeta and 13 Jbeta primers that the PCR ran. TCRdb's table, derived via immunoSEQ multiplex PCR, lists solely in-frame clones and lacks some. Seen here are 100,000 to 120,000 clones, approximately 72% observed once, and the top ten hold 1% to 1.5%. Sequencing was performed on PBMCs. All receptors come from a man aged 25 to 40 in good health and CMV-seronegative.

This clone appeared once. The CDR3 reads CASSLGDSSGNTIYF. For the CDR3, the DNA is TGTGCCAGCAGCTTGGGGGACAGCTCTGGAAACACCATATATTTT. The chain is built from TRBV5-8 and TRBJ1-3; the match to TRBD1 covers 7 bases. Germline CDR1 is SGHTS and CDR2 is YDEGEE. The CDR3 loop spans 15 amino acids. With V trimmed by 0 bases and J by 0 bases, 0 bases remained unmatched.

Here the CDR3 DNA reads TGTGCCAGCAGCGGTCGGGGGGGCCTCGCCGAGCAGTACTTC. The encoded protein is CASSGRGGLAEQYF. This chain links TRBV7-2 with TRBJ2-7; the match to TRBD2 covers 8 bases. The CDR3 is 14 residues long. The germline V gene has CDR1 SGHTA and CDR2 FQGNSA. V gave up 5 bases and J gave up 6 bases; unmatched junction bases: 9.

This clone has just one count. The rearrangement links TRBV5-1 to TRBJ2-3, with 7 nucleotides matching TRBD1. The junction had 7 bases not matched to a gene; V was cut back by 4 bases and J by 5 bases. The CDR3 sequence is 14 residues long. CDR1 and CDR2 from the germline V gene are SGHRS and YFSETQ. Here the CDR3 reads CASSADRVGDTQYF. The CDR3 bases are TGCGCCAGCAGCGCTGACAGGGTCGGAGATACGCAGTATTTT.

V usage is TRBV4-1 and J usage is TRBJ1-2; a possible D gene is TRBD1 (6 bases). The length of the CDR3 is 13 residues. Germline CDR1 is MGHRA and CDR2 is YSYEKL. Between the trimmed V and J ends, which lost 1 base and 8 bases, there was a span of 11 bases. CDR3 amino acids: CASSQVQGKGYTF. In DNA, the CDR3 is TGCGCCAGCAGCCAAGTACAGGGTAAGGGCTACACCTTC.

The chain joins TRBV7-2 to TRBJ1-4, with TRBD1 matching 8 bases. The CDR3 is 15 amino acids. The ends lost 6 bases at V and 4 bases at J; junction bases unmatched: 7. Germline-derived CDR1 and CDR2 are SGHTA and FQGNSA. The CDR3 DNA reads TGTGCCAGCAGTTTTAGGGACAGGAGTAATGAAAAACTGTTTTTT. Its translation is CASSFRDRSNEKLFF. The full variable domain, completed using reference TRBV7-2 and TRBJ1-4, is GAGVSQSPSNKVTEKGKDVELRCDPISGHTALYWYRQSLGQGLEFLIYFQGNSAPDKSGLPSDRFSAERTGGSVSTLTIQRTQQEDSAVYLCASSFRDRSNEKLFFGSGTQLSVL.

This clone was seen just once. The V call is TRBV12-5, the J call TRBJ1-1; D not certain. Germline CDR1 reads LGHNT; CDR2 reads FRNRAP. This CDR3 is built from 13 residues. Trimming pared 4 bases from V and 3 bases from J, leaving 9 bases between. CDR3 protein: CASGYQRDTEAFF. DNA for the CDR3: TGTGCTAGTGGTTACCAGAGGGACACTGAAGCTTTCTTT. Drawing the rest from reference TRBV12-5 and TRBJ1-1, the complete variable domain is DARVTQTPRHKVTEMGQEVTMRCQPILGHNTVFWYRQTMMQGLELLAYFRNRAPLDDSGMPKDRFSAEMPDATLATLKIQPSEPRDSAVYFCASGYQRDTEAFFGQGTRLTVV.

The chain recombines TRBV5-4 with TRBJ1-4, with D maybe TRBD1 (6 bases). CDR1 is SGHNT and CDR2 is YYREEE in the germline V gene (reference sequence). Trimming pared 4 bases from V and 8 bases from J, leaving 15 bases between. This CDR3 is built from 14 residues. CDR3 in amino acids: CASSDTGKREKLFF. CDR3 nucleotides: TGTGCCAGCAGCGATACAGGGAAGAGGGAAAAACTGTTTTTT.

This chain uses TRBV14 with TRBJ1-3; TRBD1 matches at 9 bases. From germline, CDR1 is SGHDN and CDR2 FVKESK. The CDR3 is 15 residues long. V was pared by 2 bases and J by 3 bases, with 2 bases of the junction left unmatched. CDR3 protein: CASSQMGQGGNTIYF. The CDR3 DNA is TGTGCCAGCAGCCAAATGGGACAGGGTGGAAACACCATATATTTT.

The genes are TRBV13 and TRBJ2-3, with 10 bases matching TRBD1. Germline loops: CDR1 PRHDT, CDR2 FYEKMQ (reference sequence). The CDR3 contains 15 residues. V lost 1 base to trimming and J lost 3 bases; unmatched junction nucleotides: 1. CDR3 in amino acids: CASSLAGQGTDTQYF. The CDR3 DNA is TGTGCCAGCAGCTTAGCGGGACAGGGGACAGATACGCAGTATTTT.

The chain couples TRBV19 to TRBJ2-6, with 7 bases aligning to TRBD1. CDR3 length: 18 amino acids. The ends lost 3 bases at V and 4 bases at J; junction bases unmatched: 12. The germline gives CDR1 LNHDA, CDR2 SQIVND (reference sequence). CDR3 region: CASSIVTGVRRGANVLTF. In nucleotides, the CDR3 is TGTGCCAGTAGTATTGTTACAGGGGTTCGACGAGGGGCCAACGTCCTGACTTTC.